This TCR beta chain was profiled in a study of CD8 T cells in ankylosing spondylitis. General study findings and limits: Ankylosing spondylitis blood seemed to carry a telltale TCR beta motif made of under 10 highly homologous variants.

Construction of TCR beta libraries was performed using quantitative 5'-RACE with molecular barcodes. Via MiXCR, TCRdb re-called the 5' RACE reads, giving one row per CDR3 protein. The sample carries about 90,000 distinct CDR3 sequences, roughly 9% recorded once. The CDR3 consists of 15 residues. Per germline, CDR1 SGHAT and CDR2 FQNNGV. Deletions cut 1 base from V and 0 bases from J, with 10 bases between. In this sample, this clonotype turned up many times. What it binds is not known. The chain has TRBV11-2 and TRBJ2-7, with unresolved D. What was sequenced was blood, either unsorted or a sorted T cell fraction (not recorded which). The receptor was isolated from a male donor with ankylosing spondylitis. CDR3 sequence reads: CASSLVSENSYEQYF. CDR3 bases: TGTGCCAGCAGCTTAGTGAGCGAAAACTCCTACGAGCAGTACTTC.